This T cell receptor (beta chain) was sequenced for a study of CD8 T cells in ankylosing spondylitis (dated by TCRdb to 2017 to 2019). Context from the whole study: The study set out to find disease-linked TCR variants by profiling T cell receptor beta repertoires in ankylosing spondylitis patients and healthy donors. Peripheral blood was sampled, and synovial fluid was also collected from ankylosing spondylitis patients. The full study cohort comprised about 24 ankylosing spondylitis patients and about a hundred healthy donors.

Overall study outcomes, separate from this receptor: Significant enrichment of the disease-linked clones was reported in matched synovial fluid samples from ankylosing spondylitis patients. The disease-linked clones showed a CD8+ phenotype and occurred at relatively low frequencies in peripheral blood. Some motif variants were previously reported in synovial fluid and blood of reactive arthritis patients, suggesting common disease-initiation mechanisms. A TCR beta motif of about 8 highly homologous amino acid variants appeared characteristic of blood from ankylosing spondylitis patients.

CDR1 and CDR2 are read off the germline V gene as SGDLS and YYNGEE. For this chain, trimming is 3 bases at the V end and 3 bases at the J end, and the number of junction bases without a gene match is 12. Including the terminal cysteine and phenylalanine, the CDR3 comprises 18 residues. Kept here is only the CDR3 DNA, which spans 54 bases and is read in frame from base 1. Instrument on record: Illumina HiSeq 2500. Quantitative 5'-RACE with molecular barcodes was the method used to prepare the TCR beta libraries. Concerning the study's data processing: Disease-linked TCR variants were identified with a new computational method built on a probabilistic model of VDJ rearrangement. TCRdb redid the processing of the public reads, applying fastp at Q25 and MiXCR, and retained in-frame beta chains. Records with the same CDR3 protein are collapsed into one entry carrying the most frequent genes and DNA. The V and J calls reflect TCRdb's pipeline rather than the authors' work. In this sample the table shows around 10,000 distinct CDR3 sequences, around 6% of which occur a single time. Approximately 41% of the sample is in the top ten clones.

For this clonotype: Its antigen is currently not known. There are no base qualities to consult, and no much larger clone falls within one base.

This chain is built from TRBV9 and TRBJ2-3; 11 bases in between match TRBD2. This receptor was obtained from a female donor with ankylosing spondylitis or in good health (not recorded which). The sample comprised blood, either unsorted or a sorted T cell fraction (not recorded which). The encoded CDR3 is CASSGLAGGPGGTDTQYF. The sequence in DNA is TGTGCCAGCAGCGGGCTAGCGGGAGGCCCCGGGGGAACAGATACGCAGTATTTT.